This T cell receptor (beta chain) came from a study of PD-L1 blockade in urothelial cancer. Overall study context: Males with bladder-origin urothelial cancer made up about 90% of the 29 patients. The median number of T cells present in blood samples was about 130,000.

Spiked synthetic TCR analogs estimated absolute template abundance per PCR. TCRdb's table, derived via immunoSEQ multiplex PCR, lists solely in-frame clones and lacks some. The table lists approximately 50,000 clones, roughly 86% of them singletons, with around 20% in the top ten. Time point given: pretreatment peripheral blood. Individual patients had between 1 and 8 samples, taken pretreatment and on-treatment. Unmatched junction bases numbered 6, after V lost 5 bases and J lost 2 bases. The germline CDR1 and CDR2 sequences are PRHDT and FYEKMQ (reference sequence). The CDR3 sequence is 15 residues long. This clone was observed once.

The chain combines TRBV13 with TRBJ2-1; 7 positions match TRBD1. Source: PBMCs, taken around atezolizumab (anti-PD-L1) treatment. This TCR was recovered from a man in his 60s with urothelial cancer. CDR3 loop: CASSRDRAPYNEQFF. The CDR3 coding sequence is TGTGCCAGCAGCCGTGACAGGGCCCCCTACAATGAGCAGTTCTTC.